The clone carrying this TCR beta chain was observed many times. The length of the CDR3 is 17 residues. Per the germline V gene, CDR1 is SGHTA and CDR2 is FQGNSA. V lost 0 bases to trimming and J lost 0 bases, with 14 bases between them. Preparation of the TCRbeta library involved a method that used unique molecular identifiers. TCRdb reprocessed the PCR reads via MiXCR and lists one record per CDR3 protein. The sample has around 250,000 distinct CDR3 sequences; approximately 9.6% are singletons. The data derive from a study of T-cell reconstitution after alpha-beta-depleted transplantation in children.

The sample here was PBMCs from the stem cell graft donor, taken from the stem cell graft. This clonotype was sampled from a human donor who donated a stem cell graft to a child with SCID. J is TRBJ1-1 and V is TRBV7-2; TRBD1 is a possible D gene (5 bases). The CDR3 protein is CASSLAGTRVMNTEAFF. For the CDR3, the DNA is TGTGCCAGCAGCTTAGCAGGGACTAGGGTCATGAACACTGAAGCTTTCTTT. Full variable domain (missing parts from reference TRBV7-2 and TRBJ1-1): GAGVSQSPSNKVTEKGKDVELRCDPISGHTALYWYRQSLGQGLEFLIYFQGNSAPDKSGLPSDRFSAERTGGSVSTLTIQRTQQEDSAVYLCASSLAGTRVMNTEAFFGQGTRLTVV.